Following are 24 T cell receptor beta chains from one sample sequenced in a study of T-cell memory formation after mild COVID-19. TCRdb ran MiXCR on the 5' RACE reads and lists one entry per CDR3 protein. The data contain nearly 350,000 distinct CDR3 sequences, approximately 12% of them seen just once; the ten biggest clones take up roughly a fifth. The sample taken for sequencing was PBMCs or a T cell subset sorted from them (not recorded which). All receptors come from a man between 18 and 29 years old who had mild COVID-19 (a few samples of this study predate the infection). Cell type and time point are not known.

This sequence joins TRBV7-9 and TRBJ1-1; D is undetermined. The CDR3 consists of 15 residues. V lost 3 bases to trimming and J lost 0 bases, with 11 bases between them. Germline V gene sequence: CDR1 SEHNR, CDR2 FQNEAQ (reference sequence). In DNA form, the CDR3 reads TGTGCCAGCAGCTTGAATCTGGGTGTGAACACTGAAGCTTTCTTT. Amino acid sequence: CASSLNLGVNTEAFF.

This clonotype was seen more than once but under ten times. The CDR3 loop reads CASSYSYSVYGRGYTF. CDR3 nucleotides: TGTGCCAGCAGTTACTCGTATTCGGTCTATGGGAGGGGCTACACCTTC. The chain has TRBV6-6 and TRBJ1-2, with unresolved D. Per germline, CDR1 MNHNY and CDR2 SVGAGI (reference sequence). Trimming took 0 bases from V and 8 from J, leaving 19 bases between them. This CDR3 comprises 16 residues.

This clonotype was seen more than once but under ten times. CDR3 in amino acids: CASGYRFGEQFF. In DNA form, the CDR3 reads TGCGCCAGCGGCTATAGGTTTGGTGAGCAGTTCTTC. The chain couples TRBV4-1 to TRBJ2-1; the D is unclear. V lost 8 bases to trimming and J lost 9 bases, with 14 bases between them. Germline V lookup: CDR1 MGHRA, CDR2 YSYEKL. The CDR3 covers 12 residues.

This clonotype was counted ten times or more. The rearrangement joins TRBV5-1 to TRBJ2-6; D unresolved. The length of the CDR3 is 16 residues. Germline assignment: CDR1 SGHRS and CDR2 YFSETQ. The ends were cut back, 6 bases at V and 2 bases at J, with 15 bases in the middle. The CDR3 is CASTAVAATGANVLTF. CDR3 in DNA: TGCGCCAGCACGGCCGTTGCGGCAACTGGGGCCAACGTCCTGACTTTC.

This clonotype has just a few counts. The gene calls are TRBV28 and TRBJ2-5; D call uncertain. CDR3 length equals 12 residues. CDR1 and CDR2 from the germline V gene are MDHEN and SYDVKM. V was cut by 7 bases and J by 5 bases, with 11 bases left in between. The CDR3: CASTPNGETQYF. CDR3 DNA sequence: TGTGCCAGCACCCCCAACGGGGAGACCCAGTACTTC.

The rearrangement uses TRBV7-2 and TRBJ1-3, with TRBD1 as a possible D gene (5 bases). The CDR3 spans 16 residues. Germline assignment: CDR1 SGHTA and CDR2 FQGNSA. Trimming took 5 bases from V and 0 from J, leaving 14 bases between them. The CDR3 here is CASSPLMRGSGNTIYF. DNA of the CDR3: TGTGCCAGCAGCCCACTGATGAGGGGCTCTGGAAACACCATATATTTT.

The chain carries TRBV7-3 and TRBJ1-6; weak D call: TRBD1 (5 bases). Germline V gene data show CDR1 as SGHTA and CDR2 as FQGTGA. The germline V and J ends were trimmed by 2 bases and 11 bases, with 16 bases remaining between them. CDR3 length: 15 residues. The chain's CDR3 is CASSLVGGEGTPLHF. In DNA form, the CDR3 reads TGTGCCAGCAGCTTAGTCGGGGGAGAAGGGACACCCCTCCACTTT.

In this sample, this clonotype turned up a few times. The V call is TRBV12-3 or TRBV12-4, the J call TRBJ2-1; perhaps TRBD1 as D (6 bases). CDR3 length: 12 amino acids. Trimming shortened V by 2 bases and J by 12 bases, and 11 bases separated the two germline ends. CDR3 region: CASSLWDTGQFF. DNA for the CDR3: TGTGCCAGCAGTTTATGGGACACCGGGCAGTTCTTC.

The rearrangement links TRBV7-9 to TRBJ1-1, with D maybe TRBD1 (6 bases). This CDR3 spans 15 amino acids. From germline, CDR1 is SEHNR and CDR2 FQNEAQ (reference sequence). Trimming removed 5 bases from V and 5 bases from J, with 18 bases in between. In DNA form, the CDR3 reads TGTGCCAGCAGCGGGGGGATGGACAGCGGAACTGAAGCTTTCTTT. This codes for CASSGGMDSGTEAFF.

V usage is TRBV28 and J usage is TRBJ2-7, with 7 bases fitting TRBD2. CDR1 MDHEN and CDR2 SYDVKM come from the germline V gene. V lost 6 bases to trimming and J lost 0 bases; unmatched junction nucleotides: 5. This CDR3 is 14 amino acids long. CDR3 loop: CASRGGISSYEQYV. In DNA, the CDR3 is TGTGCCAGCAGGGGGGGGATTAGCTCCTACGAGCAGTACGTC.

This chain joins TRBV5-1 and TRBJ1-2; a possible D gene is TRBD1 (6 bases). V lost 0 bases to trimming and J lost 2 bases, with 11 bases between them. Germline CDR1 and CDR2: SGHRS and YFSETQ. The CDR3 spans 15 residues. The CDR3 sequence is CASSLAGTPNYGYTF. In DNA form, the CDR3 reads TGCGCCAGCAGCTTGGCCGGGACACCAAACTATGGCTACACCTTC.

This clonotype came up a few times. The V call is TRBV20-1, the J call TRBJ2-5; TRBD1 or TRBD2 may be the D gene (6 bases each). The CDR3 loop spans 14 amino acids. Trimming removed 0 bases from V and 2 bases from J, with 10 bases in between. Germline values: CDR1 DFQATT, CDR2 SNEGSKA (reference sequence). The CDR3: CSARDEGGQETQYF. The CDR3 DNA sequence: TGCAGTGCTAGAGATGAGGGGGGACAAGAGACCCAGTACTTC.

This clonotype was counted a few times. The chain has TRBV6-5 and TRBJ2-3, with a tentative D call TRBD1 (6 bases). CDR3 length: 14 amino acids. V was cut by 2 bases and J by 1 base, with 7 bases left in between. CDR1 and CDR2 (germline): MNHEY, SVGAGI. Written as DNA, the CDR3 is TGTGCCAGCAGTTACGGGGGCCGCACAGATACGCAGTATTTT. Protein product: CASSYGGRTDTQYF.

J is TRBJ1-6 and V is TRBV20-1; 9 bases agree with TRBD1. The ends lost 2 bases at V and 7 bases at J; junction bases unmatched: 6. Germline CDR1 DFQATT, CDR2 SNEGSKA (reference sequence). There are 15 residues in the CDR3. The CDR3, as DNA: TGCAGTGCTAGAACCCGTGGGACAGGGAATTCACCCCTCCACTTT. It specifies CSARTRGTGNSPLHF.

This clonotype was detected many times. This sequence joins TRBV5-4 and TRBJ2-7; TRBD1 is a possible D gene (6 bases). V lost 0 bases to trimming and J lost 7 bases, with 14 bases between them. Germline V gene sequence: CDR1 SGHNT, CDR2 YYREEE (reference sequence). The CDR3 is 14 amino acids. The DNA for the CDR3 is TGTGCCAGCAGCTTGGAGGCAGGGGCAAGGGAGCAGTACTTC. This translates into CASSLEAGAREQYF.

CDR3 protein: CASSLSPARNEQFF. For the CDR3, the DNA is TGTGCCAGCAGTTTATCGCCCGCGCGAAATGAGCAGTTCTTC. The genes are TRBV27 and TRBJ2-1; no definite D call. From germline, CDR1 is MNHEY and CDR2 SMNVEV (reference sequence). The V and J ends lost 0 bases and 7 bases respectively, with 10 bases between them. The CDR3 contains 14 residues.

This clonotype was observed a few times. The rearrangement links TRBV6-2 or TRBV6-3 to TRBJ2-5, with no clear D. The CDR3 length is 12 residues. Trimming took off 6 bases at V and 1 base at J, with 6 bases between the two ends. Germline lookup yields CDR1 MNHEY and CDR2 SVGEGT. The CDR3 is CASRVPQETQYF. The CDR3 nucleotides are TGTGCCAGCAGGGTCCCCCAAGAGACCCAGTACTTC.

The V and J genes are TRBV20-1 and TRBJ1-1; 9 bases agree with TRBD1. The CDR3 is 16 amino acids. The ends lost 3 bases at V and 1 base at J; junction bases unmatched: 9. Germline V gene lookup returns CDR1 DFQATT and CDR2 SNEGSKA (reference sequence). CDR3 sequence reads: CSASRTGAPGNTEAFF. The CDR3 DNA sequence: TGCAGTGCTAGCCGGACAGGGGCCCCGGGGAACACTGAAGCTTTCTTT.

In its sample, this clonotype was seen a few times. This chain uses TRBV30 with TRBJ2-5; D tentatively reads TRBD1 or TRBD2 (5 bases each). Germline assignment: CDR1 GTSNPN and CDR2 SVGIG (reference sequence). Trimming pared 1 base from V and 5 bases from J, leaving 20 bases between. The CDR3 is 16 residues long. The CDR3 loop is CAWSASQRGNVETQYF. The CDR3 coding sequence is TGTGCCTGGAGTGCCTCCCAGAGGGGAAATGTGGAGACCCAGTACTTC.

As for this clonotype: A much larger clone lies a single base off, so this may be a read error. The chain joins TRBV9 to TRBJ2-1, with D unclear. The germline gives CDR1 SGDLS, CDR2 YYNGEE. The CDR3 has 14 residues. The CDR3: CARSVFGPNNEQFF. The CDR3, as DNA: TGTGCCAGAAGCGTATTTGGCCCAAACAATGAGCAGTTCTTC.

A word on this clonotype: It is likely a read error, because the conserved phenylalanine at the end of the CDR3 is missing. The J gene is TRBJ2-7, the V gene TRBV20-1; 12 bases agree with TRBD2. The CDR3 length is 18 residues. V lost 0 bases, J lost 2 bases, and 11 bases stayed unmatched. Germline V gene lookup returns CDR1 DFQATT and CDR2 SNEGSKA (reference sequence). CDR3 protein: CSARDGPRLAGDPYEQYI. The CDR3 coding sequence is TGCAGTGCTAGAGATGGGCCCAGACTAGCGGGGGACCCCTACGAGCAGTACATC.

This clonotype was seen a few times. The rearrangement uses TRBV5-8 and TRBJ2-1; D remains unclear. Trimming left V 7 bases short and J 4 bases short, with 15 bases between. The CDR3 is 14 amino acids. Germline lookup yields CDR1 SGHTS and CDR2 YDEGEE. This CDR3 is CASEAGKSYNEQFF. CDR3 in DNA: TGTGCCAGCGAGGCCGGCAAGTCATACAATGAGCAGTTCTTC.

This clonotype was detected many times. The chain couples TRBV5-1 to TRBJ2-1, with D possibly called TRBD1 or TRBD2 (6 bases each). CDR1 is SGHRS, CDR2 YFSETQ, per germline. V dropped 0 bases and J dropped 8 bases, with 15 bases sitting between them. This CDR3 has 15 residues. In DNA form, the CDR3 reads TGCGCCAGCAGCTTGGGCCTAGACGGGGGCTATGAGCAGTTCTTC. Translated: CASSLGLDGGYEQFF.

This clonotype was seen only a few times. The J gene is TRBJ2-3, the V gene TRBV6-5, with D hard to call. There are 13 residues in the CDR3. The germline V and J ends were trimmed by 2 bases and 2 bases, with 5 bases remaining between them. Looked up from germline, CDR1 is MNHEY and CDR2 is SVGAGI. The CDR3 reads CASSYTFTDTQYF. The CDR3 nucleotides are TGTGCCAGCAGTTACACCTTCACAGATACGCAGTATTTT.